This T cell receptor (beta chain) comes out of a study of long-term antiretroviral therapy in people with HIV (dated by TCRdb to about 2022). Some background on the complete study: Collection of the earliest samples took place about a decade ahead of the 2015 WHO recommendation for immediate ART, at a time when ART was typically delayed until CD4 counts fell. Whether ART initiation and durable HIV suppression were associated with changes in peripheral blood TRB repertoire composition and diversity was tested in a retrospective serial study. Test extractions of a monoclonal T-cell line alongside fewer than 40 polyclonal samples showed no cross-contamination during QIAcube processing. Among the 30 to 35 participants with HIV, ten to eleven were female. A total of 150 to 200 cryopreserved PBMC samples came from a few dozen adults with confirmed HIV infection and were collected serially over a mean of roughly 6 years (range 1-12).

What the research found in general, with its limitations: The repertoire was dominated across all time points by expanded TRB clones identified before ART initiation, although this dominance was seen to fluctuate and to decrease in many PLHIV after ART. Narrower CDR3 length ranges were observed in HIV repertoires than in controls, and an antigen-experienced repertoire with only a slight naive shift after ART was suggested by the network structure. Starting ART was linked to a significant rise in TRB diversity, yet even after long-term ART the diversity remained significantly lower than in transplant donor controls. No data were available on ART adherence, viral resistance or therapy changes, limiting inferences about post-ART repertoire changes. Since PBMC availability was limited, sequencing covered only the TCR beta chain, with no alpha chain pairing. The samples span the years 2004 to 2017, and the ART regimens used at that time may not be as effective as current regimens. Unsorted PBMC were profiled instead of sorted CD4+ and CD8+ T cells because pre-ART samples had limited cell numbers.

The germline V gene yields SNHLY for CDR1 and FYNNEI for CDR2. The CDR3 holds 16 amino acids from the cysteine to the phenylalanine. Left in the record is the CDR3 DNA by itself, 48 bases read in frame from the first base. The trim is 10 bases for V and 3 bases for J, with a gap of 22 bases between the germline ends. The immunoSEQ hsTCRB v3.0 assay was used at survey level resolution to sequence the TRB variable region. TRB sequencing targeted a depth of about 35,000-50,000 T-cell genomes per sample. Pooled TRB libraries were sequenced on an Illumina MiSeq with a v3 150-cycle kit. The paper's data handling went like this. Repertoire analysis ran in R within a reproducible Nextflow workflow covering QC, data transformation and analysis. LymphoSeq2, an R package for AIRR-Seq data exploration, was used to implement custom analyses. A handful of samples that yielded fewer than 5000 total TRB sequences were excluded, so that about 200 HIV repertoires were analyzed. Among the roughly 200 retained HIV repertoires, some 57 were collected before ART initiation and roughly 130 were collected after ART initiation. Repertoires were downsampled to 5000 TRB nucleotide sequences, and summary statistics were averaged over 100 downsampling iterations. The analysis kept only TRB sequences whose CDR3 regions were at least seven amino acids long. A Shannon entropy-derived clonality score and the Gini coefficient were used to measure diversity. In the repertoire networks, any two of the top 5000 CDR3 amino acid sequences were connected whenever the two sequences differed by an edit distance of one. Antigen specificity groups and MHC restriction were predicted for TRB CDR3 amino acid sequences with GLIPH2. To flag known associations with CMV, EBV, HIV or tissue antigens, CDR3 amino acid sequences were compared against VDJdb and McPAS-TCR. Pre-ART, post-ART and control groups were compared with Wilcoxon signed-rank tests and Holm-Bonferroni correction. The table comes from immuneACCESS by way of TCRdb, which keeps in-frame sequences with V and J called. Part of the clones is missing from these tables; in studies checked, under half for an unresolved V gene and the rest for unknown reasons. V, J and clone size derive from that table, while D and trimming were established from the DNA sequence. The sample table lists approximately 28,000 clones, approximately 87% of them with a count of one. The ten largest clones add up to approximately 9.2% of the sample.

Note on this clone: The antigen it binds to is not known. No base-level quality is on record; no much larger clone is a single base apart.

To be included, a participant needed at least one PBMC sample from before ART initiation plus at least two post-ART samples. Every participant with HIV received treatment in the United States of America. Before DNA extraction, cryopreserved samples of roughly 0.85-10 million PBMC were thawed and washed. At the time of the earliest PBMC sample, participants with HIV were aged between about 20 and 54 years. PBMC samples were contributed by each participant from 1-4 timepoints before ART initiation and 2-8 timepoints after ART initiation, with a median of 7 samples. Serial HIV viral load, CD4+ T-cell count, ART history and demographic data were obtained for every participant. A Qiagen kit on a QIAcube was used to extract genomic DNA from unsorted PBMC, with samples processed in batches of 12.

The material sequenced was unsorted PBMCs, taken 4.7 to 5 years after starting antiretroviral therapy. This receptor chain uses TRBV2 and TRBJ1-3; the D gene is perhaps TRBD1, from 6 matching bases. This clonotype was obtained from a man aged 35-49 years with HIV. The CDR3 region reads CAIRWGAGEFGNTIYF. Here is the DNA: TGTGCCATCCGATGGGGGGCCGGGGAATTTGGAAACACCATATATTTT.